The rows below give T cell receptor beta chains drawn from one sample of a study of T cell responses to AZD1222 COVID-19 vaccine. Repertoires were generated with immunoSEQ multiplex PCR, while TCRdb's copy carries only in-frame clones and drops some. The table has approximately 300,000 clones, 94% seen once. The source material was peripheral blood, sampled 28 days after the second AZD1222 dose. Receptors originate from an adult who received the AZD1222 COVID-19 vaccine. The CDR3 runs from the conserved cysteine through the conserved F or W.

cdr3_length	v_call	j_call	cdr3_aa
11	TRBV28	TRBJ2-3	CASKSADTQYF
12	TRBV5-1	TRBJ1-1	CASSLGQGGAFF
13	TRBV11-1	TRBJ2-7	CASSSRINYEQYF
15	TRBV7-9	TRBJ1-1	CASSLGSPPNTEAFF
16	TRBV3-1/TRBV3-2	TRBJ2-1	CASSQGRTGIVDEQFF
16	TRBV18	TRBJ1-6	CASSRQGSSYNSPLHF
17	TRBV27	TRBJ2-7	CASSSPSGLAGGYEQYF
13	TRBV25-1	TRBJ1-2	CASSEYAGDGYTF
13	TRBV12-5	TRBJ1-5	CASPLRSNQPQHF
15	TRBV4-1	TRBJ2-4	CASGEQFQAKNIQYF
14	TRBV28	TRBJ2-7	CASRLTESSYEQYF